What follows are 4 T cell receptor beta chains derived from one specimen sequenced in a study of T cell responses to AZD1222 COVID-19 vaccine. Clones were sequenced by immunoSEQ multiplex PCR, and TCRdb holds only the in-frame ones, with some missing. The top ten clones hold roughly 10% of a sample with around 75,000 clones, about 87% of them seen once. This specimen consisted of peripheral blood, obtained 28 days after the second dose of the MenACWY control vaccine. All receptors come from an adult who received the MenACWY meningococcal vaccine as a control.

The chain recombines TRBV19 with TRBJ2-7; 8 bases line up with TRBD2. The CDR3 has 15 residues. The V segment lost 6 bases and the J segment 2 bases; nucleotides outside the gene matches: 9. Germline V CDR1 and CDR2: LNHDA, SQIVND (reference sequence). The CDR3 protein is CASSHPGGATYEQYF. The CDR3 region has the DNA TGTGCCAGTAGCCACCCGGGGGGGGCTACCTACGAGCAGTACTTC.

The chain employs TRBV30 and TRBJ2-3; TRBD1 matches at 11 bases. The trim removed 1 base at V and 4 bases at J, leaving 4 bases unmatched. There are 15 residues in the CDR3. CDR1 GTSNPN and CDR2 SVGIG come from the germline V gene (reference sequence). This chain's CDR3 is CAWSAGQGAADTQYF. For the CDR3, the DNA is TGTGCCTGGAGTGCCGGACAGGGGGCCGCAGATACGCAGTATTTT. Full variable domain (remainder filled in from reference TRBV30 and TRBJ2-3): SQTIHQWPATLVQPVGSPLSLECTVEGTSNPNLYWYRQAAGRGLQLLFYSVGIGQISSEVPQNLSASRPQDRQFILSSKKLLLSDSGFYLCAWSAGQGAADTQYFGPGTRLTVL.

This chain joins TRBV4-1 and TRBJ1-6; weak D call: TRBD1 (5 bases). The germline V and J ends were trimmed by 0 bases and 0 bases, with 21 bases remaining between them. In germline, CDR1 is MGHRA, CDR2 YSYEKL. The CDR3 is 21 residues long. CDR3 nucleotide sequence: TGCGCCAGCAGCCAAGATTTAGGGGCAGGGATACTCAGCTCCTATAATTCACCCCTCCACTTT. Its translation: CASSQDLGAGILSSYNSPLHF.

This chain connects TRBV11-1 to TRBJ1-2; the match to TRBD1 covers 8 bases. V shed 4 bases, J shed 0 bases, and the junction held 4 bases outside the gene matches. This CDR3 is built from 15 residues. Germline loops: CDR1 SGHAT, CDR2 FQDESV (reference sequence). The CDR3: CASSSPGQANYGYTF. The CDR3 DNA sequence: TGTGCCAGCAGCTCTCCGGGACAGGCTAACTATGGCTACACCTTC.